This T cell receptor beta chain derives from a study of T cells in narcolepsy. Whole-study results and caveats: Blood of same and different patients, but not healthy controls, reportedly held recurring autoreactive clonotypes. Autoreactive HCRT-specific and TRIB2-specific clonotypes were marked in same-patient CSF-versus-blood CD4+ comparisons.

Concerning this clone: What it recognizes is unknown.

Using immunoSEQ multiplex PCR, the repertoire was profiled, and TCRdb retains in-frame clones only, with some absent. The data show 30,000 to 40,000 clones, approximately 78% seen once. From germline, CDR1 is SGHRS and CDR2 YFSETQ. This CDR3 contains 14 residues. The V gene lost 1 base and the J gene lost 4 bases, with 11 bases spanning the gap. This rearrangement joins TRBV5-1 to TRBJ1-2, with D possibly TRBD1 on 6 matching bases. The specimen sequenced was CD45RA- memory CD4+ T cells from PBMCs. The sequence came from a human donor with narcolepsy. The CDR3 region has the DNA TGCGCCAGCAGCTTGTACCGGGGGGCCTATGGCTACACCTTC. Amino acids: CASSLYRGAYGYTF.